This T cell receptor beta chain appears in the sequencing data of a study of blood T cell repertoires in COVID-19. The wider study: Some COVID-19 samples were acute and others convalescent; all came from the United States, Italy and Spain. Nucleic acid was either cDNA or gDNA, and it came from T cells, B-cell-depleted T cells, or PBMCs.

This CDR3 is 14 amino acids long. Trimming at V came to 8 bases and at J to 0 bases, leaving 2 bases not matched to a gene. Germline CDR1 KGHDR, CDR2 SFDVKD. A Seattle source enrolled patients during active infection and followed them longitudinally. The authors' processing: The assay estimated nucleated cells by amplifying reference gene primers. Data came from immunoSEQ multiplex PCR; TCRdb stores just in-frame clones and leaves some out. D and trimming come from the DNA, and the V and J calls and clone size come from that table. The sample lists more than 45,000 clones, approximately 90% occurring once.

This clonotype originated in a woman at least 80 years old with COVID-19, enrolled during active disease. The chain joins TRBV24-1 to TRBJ2-2; 7 bases agree with TRBD1. The sequenced material came from peripheral blood. In DNA, the CDR3 is TGTGCCACCACCGGGACAGCGAACACCGGGGAGCTGTTTTTT. Translating it yields CATTGTANTGELFF.